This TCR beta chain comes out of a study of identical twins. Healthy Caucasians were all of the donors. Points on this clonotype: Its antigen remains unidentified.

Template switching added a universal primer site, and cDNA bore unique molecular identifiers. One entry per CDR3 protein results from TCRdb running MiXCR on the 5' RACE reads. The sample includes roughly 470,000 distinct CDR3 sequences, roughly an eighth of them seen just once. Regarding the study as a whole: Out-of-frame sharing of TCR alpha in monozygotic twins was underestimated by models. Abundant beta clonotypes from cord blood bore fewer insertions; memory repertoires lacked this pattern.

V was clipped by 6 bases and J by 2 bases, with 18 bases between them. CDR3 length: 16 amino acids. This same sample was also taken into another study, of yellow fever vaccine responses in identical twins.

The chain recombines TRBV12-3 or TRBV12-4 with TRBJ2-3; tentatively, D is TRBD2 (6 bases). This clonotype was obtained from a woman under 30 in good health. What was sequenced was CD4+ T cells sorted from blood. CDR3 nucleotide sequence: TGTGCCAGCAGCCCCATGGGTCGGGGGTACACAGATACGCAGTATTTT. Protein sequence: CASSPMGRGYTDTQYF.